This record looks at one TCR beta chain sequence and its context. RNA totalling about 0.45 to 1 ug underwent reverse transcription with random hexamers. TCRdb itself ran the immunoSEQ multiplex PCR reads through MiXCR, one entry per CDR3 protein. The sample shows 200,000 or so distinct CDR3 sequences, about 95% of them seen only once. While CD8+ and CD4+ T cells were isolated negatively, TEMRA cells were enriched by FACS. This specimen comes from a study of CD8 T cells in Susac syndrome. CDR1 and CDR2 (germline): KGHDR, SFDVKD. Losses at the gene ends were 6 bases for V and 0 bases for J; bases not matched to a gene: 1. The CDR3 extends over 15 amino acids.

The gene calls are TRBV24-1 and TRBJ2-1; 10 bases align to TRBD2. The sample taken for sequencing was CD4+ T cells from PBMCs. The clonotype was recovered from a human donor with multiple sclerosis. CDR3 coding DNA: TGTGCCACCAGTCCTAGCGGGAGCTCCTACAATGAGCAGTTCTTC. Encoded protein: CATSPSGSSYNEQFF.